These T cell receptor beta chains were read from a single sample in a study of patients and donors after allogeneic stem cell transplantation. TCRdb independently ran MiXCR on the RT-PCR reads; one entry per CDR3 protein. The sample has fewer than 75,000 distinct CDR3 sequences; roughly 15% are singletons. The sequenced sample consisted of blood, either unsorted or a sorted T cell fraction (not recorded which). All receptors derive from a human donor who was either an allogeneic HSCT recipient or a stem cell or donor lymphocyte infusion donor (not recorded which). It is not recorded whose cells these are; they may come from a transplant donor. CDR3s include the opening cysteine and the closing phenylalanine or tryptophan. D genes are given only for firm matches. Size is stated for part of the rows, as once, few or many counts, or as a class when the clone is expanded.

j_call,clone_size,v_call,d_call,cdr3_aa,cdr3_nt
TRBJ1-2,many,TRBV7-2,NA,CASSLALPWGYTF,TGTGCCAGCAGCTTAGCGCTTCCCTGGGGCTACACCTTC
TRBJ2-1,few,TRBV29-1,NA,CSVERTADNEQFF,TGCAGCGTTGAAAGGACAGCCGACAATGAGCAGTTCTTC
TRBJ2-3,few,TRBV12-3/TRBV12-4,NA,CASSPNAGGTGTDTQYF,TGTGCCAGCAGTCCAAACGCGGGCGGGACAGGCACAGATACGCAGTATTTT
TRBJ1-1,few,TRBV12-3/TRBV12-4,NA,CASRGGAEAFF,TGTGCCAGCAGGGGGGGAGCTGAAGCTTTCTTT
TRBJ2-5,many,TRBV18,NA,CASSPVSGFQETQYF,TGTGCCAGCTCACCAGTTAGCGGTTTCCAAGAGACCCAGTACTTC
TRBJ2-5,NA,TRBV5-4,NA,CASSLAGIQETQYF,TGTGCCAGCAGCTTGGCGGGAATCCAAGAGACCCAGTACTTC
TRBJ2-1,few,TRBV29-1,NA,CSVDAGNEQFF,TGCAGCGTAGACGCGGGCAATGAGCAGTTCTTC
TRBJ2-2,many,TRBV27,NA,CASSPLTVKGSGELFF,TGTGCCAGCAGTCCCTTGACTGTCAAGGGCTCCGGGGAGCTGTTTTTT
TRBJ1-5,NA,TRBV2,NA,CASRGRTVSNQPQHF,TGTGCCAGCAGAGGCCGGACAGTCAGCAATCAGCCCCAGCATTTT
TRBJ1-4,NA,TRBV7-9,TRBD1,CATTGQALNEKLFF,TGTGCCACCACAGGACAGGCCCTTAATGAAAAACTGTTTTTT
TRBJ2-7,few,TRBV27,NA,CASTRVRGSYEQYF,TGTGCCAGCACCCGGGTTCGGGGTTCCTACGAGCAGTACTTC
TRBJ1-3,many,TRBV9,NA,CASSVPTTGSPGGNTIYF,TGTGCCAGCAGCGTACCAACTACAGGGTCTCCGGGAGGAAACACCATATATTTT
TRBJ1-4,NA,TRBV2,TRBD1,CASRDTGGSNEKLFF,TGTGCCAGCAGGGACACAGGGGGCTCTAATGAAAAACTGTTTTTT
TRBJ1-2,NA,TRBV7-9,NA,CASSPPSGGYTF,TGTGCCAGCAGCCCCCCTTCGGGTGGCTACACCTTC
TRBJ1-5,many,TRBV27,NA,CASSLIYEQGYNQPQHF,TGTGCCAGCAGTTTAATCTACGAACAGGGATACAATCAGCCCCAGCATTTT
TRBJ1-2,many,TRBV7-9,TRBD1,CASSLGQGYLSNYGYTF,TGTGCCAGCAGCTTAGGACAGGGGTATCTTTCTAACTATGGCTACACCTTC
TRBJ2-1,NA,TRBV2,NA,CATQPLQFF,TGTGCCACCCAGCCTCTGCAGTTCTTC
TRBJ1-2,NA,TRBV5-6,TRBD1,CASSPEKQGANYGYTF,TGTGCCAGCAGCCCAGAAAAACAGGGGGCGAACTATGGCTACACCTTC
TRBJ2-2,few,TRBV15,NA,CATSRESPTTGTGELFF,TGTGCCACCAGCAGAGAATCACCGACGACGGGCACCGGGGAGCTGTTTTTT
TRBJ2-1,NA,TRBV7-8,TRBD2,CASSPRVAGWHEQFF,TGTGCCAGCAGCCCCCGGGTAGCGGGGTGGCATGAGCAGTTCTTC
TRBJ1-1,many,TRBV5-1,NA,CASSPQGTENTEAFF,TGCGCCAGCAGCCCACAGGGTACGGAGAACACTGAAGCTTTCTTT
TRBJ2-1,many,TRBV4-1,TRBD2,CASTVGLGDNEQFF,TGCGCCAGCACCGTCGGACTAGGAGACAATGAGCAGTTCTTC
TRBJ2-3,many,TRBV7-6,NA,CASSLGHHTDTQYF,TGTGCCAGCAGCTTGGGACATCATACAGATACGCAGTATTTT
TRBJ2-4,few,TRBV14,NA,CASSGSWLDQNIQYF,TGTGCCAGCAGCGGTAGTTGGCTAGATCAAAACATTCAGTACTTC
TRBJ2-7,many,TRBV24-1,NA,CATSDRRDPYEQYF,TGTGCCACCAGTGATAGACGGGACCCCTACGAGCAGTACTTC
TRBJ2-7,NA,TRBV4-1,TRBD2,CASSQDRTSGIYEQYF,TGCGCCAGCAGCCAAGATCGGACTAGCGGGATCTACGAGCAGTACTTC
TRBJ1-1,many,TRBV25-1,NA,CASSEQGQITEAFF,TGTGCCAGCAGTGAACAAGGACAGATCACTGAAGCTTTCTTT